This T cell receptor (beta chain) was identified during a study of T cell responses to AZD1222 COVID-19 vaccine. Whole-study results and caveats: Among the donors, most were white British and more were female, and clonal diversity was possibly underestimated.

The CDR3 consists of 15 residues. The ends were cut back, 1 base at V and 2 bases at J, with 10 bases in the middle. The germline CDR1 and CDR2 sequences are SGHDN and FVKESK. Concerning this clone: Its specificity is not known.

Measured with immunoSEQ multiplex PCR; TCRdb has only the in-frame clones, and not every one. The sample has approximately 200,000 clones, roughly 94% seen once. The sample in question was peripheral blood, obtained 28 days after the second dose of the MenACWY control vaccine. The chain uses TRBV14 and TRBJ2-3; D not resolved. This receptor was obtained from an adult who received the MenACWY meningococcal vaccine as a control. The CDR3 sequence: CASSQGTYSTDTQYF. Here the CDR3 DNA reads TGTGCCAGCAGCCAAGGGACCTATTCCACAGATACGCAGTATTTT.